This T cell receptor beta chain was sequenced for a study of blood T cell repertoires in COVID-19. Participants spanned ages about 18 to 89 years and resided in some 22 US areas. No more than 2 weeks before study entry, exposed participants had met a case of COVID-19. Generated by immunoSEQ multiplex PCR, the TCRdb table keeps only in-frame clones and is missing some. The table shows approximately 340,000 clones, with more than 85% occurring only once. This clonotype was sampled from a woman aged 40 to 50 who had been exposed to COVID-19. Sequencing was carried out using PBMCs or T cells enriched from blood (not recorded which).

The DNA for the CDR3 is TGTGCCACCAGTGACATCACCGGGAAAGGGAGGAATGAGCAGTTCTTC. Its translation is CATSDITGKGRNEQFF. The V call is TRBV24-1, the J call TRBJ2-1, with D perhaps matching TRBD2 (6 bases). Trimming stripped 4 bases from V and 7 bases from J, with 19 bases between. Germline V gives CDR1 KGHDR, CDR2 SFDVKD. The CDR3 sequence is 16 residues long.